The sequence of this T cell receptor (beta chain) was determined in a study of OX40 agonist ivuxolimab in advanced cancers. Study-wide background: The patients got ivuxolimab, which is an agonistic anti-OX40 (CD134) antibody. Ivuxolimab, which patients received intravenously every 2 weeks, was dosed at 0.01 to 10 mg/kg.

Trimming stripped 0 bases from V and 4 bases from J, with 8 bases between. CDR1 SGHKS and CDR2 YYEKEE come from the germline V gene (reference sequence). CDR3 length: 14 amino acids. Method: immunoSEQ multiplex PCR; TCRdb's copy keeps in-frame clones and lacks some. The table lists tens of thousands of clones, more than 70% of them singletons, with roughly 3.5% in the top ten. This sequence originates from an adult with an advanced solid tumor such as melanoma, head and neck, liver or kidney cancer. The specimen comprised CD4+ or CD8+ T cells sorted from blood, sampled in a trial of the OX40 agonist ivuxolimab. The V and J genes are TRBV5-5 and TRBJ1-5; D may be TRBD1 (6 bases). The CDR3 loop reads CASSLGTDNQPQHF. CDR3 sequence (DNA): TGTGCCAGCAGCTTGGGGACAGATAATCAGCCCCAGCATTTT.